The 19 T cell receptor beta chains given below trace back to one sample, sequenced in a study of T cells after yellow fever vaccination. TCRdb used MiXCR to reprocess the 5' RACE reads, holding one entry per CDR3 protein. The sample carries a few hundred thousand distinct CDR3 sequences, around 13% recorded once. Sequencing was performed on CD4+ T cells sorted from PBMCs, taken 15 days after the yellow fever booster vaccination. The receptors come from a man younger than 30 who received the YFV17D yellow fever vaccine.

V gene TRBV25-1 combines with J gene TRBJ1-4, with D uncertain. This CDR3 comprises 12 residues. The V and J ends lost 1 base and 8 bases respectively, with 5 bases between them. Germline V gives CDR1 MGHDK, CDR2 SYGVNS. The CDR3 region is CASSEFGEKLFF. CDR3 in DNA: TGTGCCAGCAGTGAATTTGGGGAAAAACTGTTTTTT.

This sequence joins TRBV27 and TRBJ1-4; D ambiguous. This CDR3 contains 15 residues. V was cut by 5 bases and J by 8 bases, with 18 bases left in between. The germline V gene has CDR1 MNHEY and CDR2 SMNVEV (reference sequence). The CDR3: CASSRYYLPGEKLFF. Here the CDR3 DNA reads TGTGCCAGCAGTCGATATTACTTACCCGGGGAAAAACTGTTTTTT. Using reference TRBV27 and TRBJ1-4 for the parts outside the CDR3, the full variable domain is EAQVTQNPRYLITVTGKKLTVTCSQNMNHEYMSWYRQDPGLGLRQIYYSMNVEVTDKGDVPEGYKVSRKEKRNFPLILESPSPNQTSLYFCASSRYYLPGEKLFFGSGTQLSVL.

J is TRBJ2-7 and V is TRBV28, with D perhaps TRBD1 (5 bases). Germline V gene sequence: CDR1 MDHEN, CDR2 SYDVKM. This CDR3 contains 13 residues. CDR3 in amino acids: CASSSGQNYEQFV. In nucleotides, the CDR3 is TGTGCCAGCAGTTCAGGGCAGAATTACGAGCAGTTCGTC.

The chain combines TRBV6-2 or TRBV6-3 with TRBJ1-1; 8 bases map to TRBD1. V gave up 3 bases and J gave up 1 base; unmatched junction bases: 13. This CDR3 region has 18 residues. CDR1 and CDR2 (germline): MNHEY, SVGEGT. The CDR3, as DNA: TGTGCCAGCAGTTATGGGACAGGCTGGGGTATGGGGAACACTGAAGCTTTCTTT. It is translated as CASSYGTGWGMGNTEAFF.

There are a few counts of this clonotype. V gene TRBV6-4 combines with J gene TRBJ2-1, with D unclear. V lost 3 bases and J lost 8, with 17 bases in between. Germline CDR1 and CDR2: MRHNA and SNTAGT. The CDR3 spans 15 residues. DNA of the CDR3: TGTGCCAGCAGTGATGAGGTTCGCCGTCGGGATGAGCAGTTCTTC. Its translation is CASSDEVRRRDEQFF.

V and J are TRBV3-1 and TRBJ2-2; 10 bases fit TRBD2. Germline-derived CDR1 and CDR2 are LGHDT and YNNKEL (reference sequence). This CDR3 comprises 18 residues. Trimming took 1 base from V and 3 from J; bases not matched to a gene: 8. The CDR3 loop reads CASSQGDLAGAYTGELFF. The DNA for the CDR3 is TGTGCCAGCAGCCAAGGCGATCTAGCGGGGGCATACACCGGGGAGCTGTTTTTT.

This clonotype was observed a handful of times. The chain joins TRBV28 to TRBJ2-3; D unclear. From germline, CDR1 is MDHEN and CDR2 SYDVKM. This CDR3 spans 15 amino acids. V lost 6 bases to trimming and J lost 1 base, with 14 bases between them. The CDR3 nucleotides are TGTGCCAGCAGGTATATCGACACCGGCACAGATACGCAGTATTTT. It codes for CASRYIDTGTDTQYF.

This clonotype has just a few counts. The CDR3 DNA reads TGTGCCAGCAGCGACCCCTTTGGGGACACAGATACGCAGTATTTT. Translation: CASSDPFGDTDTQYF. The chain joins TRBV21-1 to TRBJ2-3; the table's D call, TRBD1, has no DNA check behind it. TRBV21-1 is labeled a pseudogene. This CDR3 contains 15 residues.

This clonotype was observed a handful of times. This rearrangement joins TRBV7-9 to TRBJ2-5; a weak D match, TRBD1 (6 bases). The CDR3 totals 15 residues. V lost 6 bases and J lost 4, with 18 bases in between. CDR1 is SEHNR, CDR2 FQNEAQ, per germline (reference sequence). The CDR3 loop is CASSRSRGFRETQYF. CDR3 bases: TGTGCCAGCAGTCGAAGCAGGGGATTCAGAGAGACCCAGTACTTC.

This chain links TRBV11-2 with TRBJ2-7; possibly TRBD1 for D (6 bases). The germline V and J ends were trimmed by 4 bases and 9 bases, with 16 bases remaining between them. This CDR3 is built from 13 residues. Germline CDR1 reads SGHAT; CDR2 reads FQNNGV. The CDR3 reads CASSSSSQGVQYF. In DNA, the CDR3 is TGTGCCAGCAGCTCTTCCTCACAGGGCGTGCAGTACTTC. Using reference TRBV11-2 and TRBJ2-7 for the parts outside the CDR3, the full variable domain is EAGVAQSPRYKIIEKRQSVAFWCNPISGHATLYWYQQILGQGPKLLIQFQNNGVVDDSQLPKDRFSAERLKGVDSTLKIQPAKLEDSAVYLCASSSSSQGVQYFGPGTRLTVT.

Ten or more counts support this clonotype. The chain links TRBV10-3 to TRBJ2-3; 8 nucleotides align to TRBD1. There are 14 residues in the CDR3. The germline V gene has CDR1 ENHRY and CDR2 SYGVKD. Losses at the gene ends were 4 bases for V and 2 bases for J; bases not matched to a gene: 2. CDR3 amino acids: CAISGTGTTDTQYF. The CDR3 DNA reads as TGTGCCATCAGTGGGACAGGGACCACAGATACGCAGTATTTT.

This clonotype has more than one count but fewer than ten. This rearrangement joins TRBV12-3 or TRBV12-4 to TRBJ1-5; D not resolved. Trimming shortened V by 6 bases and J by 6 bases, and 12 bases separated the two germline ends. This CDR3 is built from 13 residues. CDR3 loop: CASREAGVQPQHF. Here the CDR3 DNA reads TGTGCCAGCAGAGAAGCGGGCGTTCAGCCCCAGCATTTT.

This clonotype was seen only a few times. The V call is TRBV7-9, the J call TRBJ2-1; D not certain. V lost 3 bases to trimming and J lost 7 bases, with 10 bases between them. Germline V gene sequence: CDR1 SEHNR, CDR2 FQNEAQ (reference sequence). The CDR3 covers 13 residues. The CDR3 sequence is CASSFTRRNEQFF. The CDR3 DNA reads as TGTGCCAGCAGCTTTACCAGGCGGAATGAGCAGTTCTTC.

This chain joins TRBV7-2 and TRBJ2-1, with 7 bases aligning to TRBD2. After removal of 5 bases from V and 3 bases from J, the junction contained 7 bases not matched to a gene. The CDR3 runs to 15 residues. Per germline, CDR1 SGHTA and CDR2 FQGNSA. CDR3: CASSPQRDFYNEQFF. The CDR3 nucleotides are TGTGCCAGCAGCCCCCAGCGGGACTTCTACAATGAGCAGTTCTTC.

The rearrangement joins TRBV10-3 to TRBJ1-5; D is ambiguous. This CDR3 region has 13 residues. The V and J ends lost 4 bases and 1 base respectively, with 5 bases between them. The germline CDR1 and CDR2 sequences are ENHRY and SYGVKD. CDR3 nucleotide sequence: TGTGCCATCAGTGGAGCCAGCAATCAGCCCCAGCATTTT. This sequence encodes CAISGASNQPQHF.

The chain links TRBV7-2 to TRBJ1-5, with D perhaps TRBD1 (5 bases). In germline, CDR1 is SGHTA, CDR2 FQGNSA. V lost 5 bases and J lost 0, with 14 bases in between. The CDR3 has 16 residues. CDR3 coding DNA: TGTGCCAGCAGCCGAAATATGGGGCATAGCAATCAGCCCCAGCATTTT. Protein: CASSRNMGHSNQPQHF.

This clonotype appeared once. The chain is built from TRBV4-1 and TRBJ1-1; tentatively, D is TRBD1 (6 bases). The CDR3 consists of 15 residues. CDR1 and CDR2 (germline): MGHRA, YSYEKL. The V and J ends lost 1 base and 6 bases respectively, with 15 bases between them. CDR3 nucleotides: TGCGCCAGCAGCCAAGGCGCCCAGGGGAGCCCTGAAGCTTTCTTT. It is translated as CASSQGAQGSPEAFF.

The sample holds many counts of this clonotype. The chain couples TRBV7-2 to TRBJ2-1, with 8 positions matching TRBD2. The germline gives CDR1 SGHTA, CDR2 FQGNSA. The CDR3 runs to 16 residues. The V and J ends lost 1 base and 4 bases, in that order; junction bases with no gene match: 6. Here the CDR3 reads CASSLGGGGRYNEQFF. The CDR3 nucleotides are TGTGCCAGCAGCTTAGGTGGCGGGGGGCGGTACAATGAGCAGTTCTTC.

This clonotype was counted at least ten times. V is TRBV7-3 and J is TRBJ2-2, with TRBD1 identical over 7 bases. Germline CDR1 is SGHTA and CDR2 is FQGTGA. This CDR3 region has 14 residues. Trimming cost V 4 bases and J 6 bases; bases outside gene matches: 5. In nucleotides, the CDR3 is TGTGCCAGCAGCTCGAAGACAGGGCCCGGGGAGCTGTTTTTT. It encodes CASSSKTGPGELFF. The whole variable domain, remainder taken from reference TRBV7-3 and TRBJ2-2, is GAGVSQTPSNKVTEKGKYVELRCDPISGHTALYWYRQSLGQGPEFLIYFQGTGAADDSGLPNDRFFAVRPEGSVSTLKIQRTERGDSAVYLCASSSKTGPGELFFGEGSRLTVL.